This passage covers 21 T cell receptor beta chains from one sample sequenced in a study of T cell responses to AZD1222 COVID-19 vaccine. Method: immunoSEQ multiplex PCR; TCRdb's copy keeps in-frame clones and lacks some. The sample lists under 200,000 clones; around nine tenths were seen once. Sequencing used peripheral blood, obtained on day 0 of AZD1222 vaccination. The receptor source for this set is an adult in good health.

V is TRBV7-9 and J is TRBJ1-1; 8 nucleotides line up with TRBD1. V dropped 6 bases and J dropped 4; count of bases not matched to a gene: 7. The CDR3 length is 14 residues. Germline-derived CDR1 and CDR2 are SEHNR and FQNEAQ (reference sequence). In nucleotides, the CDR3 is TGTGCCAGCAGTTCAAACAGGGGGGGCACTGAAGCTTTCTTT. Its protein product is CASSSNRGGTEAFF.

This chain uses TRBV3-1 (or the pseudogene TRBV3-2) with TRBJ2-3; unclear D gene. Trimming removed 3 bases from V and 6 bases from J, with 7 bases in between. Germline CDR1 reads LGHDT; CDR2 reads YNNKEL (reference sequence). The CDR3 sequence is 12 residues long. CDR3 sequence (DNA): TGTGCCAGCAGCCACCGGACCGATACGCAGTATTTT. Protein product: CASSHRTDTQYF.

CDR3 DNA: TGTGCCAGCAGCTTAAGAAGGGGGCGGAACTATGGCTACACCTTC. This translates into CASSLRRGRNYGYTF. The rearrangement uses TRBV7-2 and TRBJ1-2; 7 bases fit TRBD1. Germline V gives CDR1 SGHTA, CDR2 FQGNSA. The CDR3 covers 15 residues. Trimming took 2 bases from V and 2 from J; bases not matched to a gene: 5.

This clone was detected once. This rearrangement joins TRBV7-6 to TRBJ2-7; 10 positions agree with TRBD1. The germline CDR1 and CDR2 sequences are SGHVS and FNYEAQ. The CDR3 is made up of 14 amino acids. The J segment lost 9 bases and the V segment lost 5 bases, leaving 10 bases of the junction unmatched. CDR3 in DNA: TGTGCCAGCAGCAAATCCGGGACAGGGGTCGTGCAGTACTTC. Its translation: CASSKSGTGVVQYF.

This sequence joins TRBV18 and TRBJ1-6; D may be TRBD1 (5 bases). Germline lookup yields CDR1 KGHSH and CDR2 LQKENI. This CDR3 region has 16 residues. Trimming removed 5 bases from V and 1 base from J, with 12 bases in between. CDR3 nucleotide sequence: TGTGCCAGCTCAGCCTTAGGGGATTCCTATAATTCACCCCTCCACTTT. It yields the protein CASSALGDSYNSPLHF.

The chain couples TRBV19 to TRBJ1-5, with a tentative D call TRBD1 (5 bases). The CDR3 spans 14 residues. Trimming removed 4 bases at V and 3 bases at J, with 10 bases between. Germline V gene lookup returns CDR1 LNHDA and CDR2 SQIVND (reference sequence). The CDR3 loop reads CASSTGRDNQPQHF. The DNA for the CDR3 is TGTGCCAGTAGTACGGGACGGGACAATCAGCCCCAGCATTTT.

The chain combines TRBV19 with TRBJ1-1, with a weak D call TRBD1 (5 bases). This CDR3 has 13 amino acids. V was pared by 4 bases and J by 8 bases, with 14 bases between. Germline CDR1 reads LNHDA; CDR2 reads SQIVND (reference sequence). CDR3: CASSNQGDAEAFF. CDR3 nucleotides: TGTGCCAGTAGTAACCAGGGCGACGCGGAAGCTTTCTTT.

This rearrangement joins TRBV13 to TRBJ1-1, with D possibly being TRBD1 (5 bases). Trimming pared 2 bases from V and 1 base from J, leaving 11 bases between. Germline lookup yields CDR1 PRHDT and CDR2 FYEKMQ (reference sequence). This CDR3 spans 15 amino acids. CDR3 coding DNA: TGTGCCAGCAGCTTACGTAGGGGTGGGAACACTGAAGCTTTCTTT. This encodes CASSLRRGGNTEAFF.

The rearrangement joins TRBV28 to TRBJ1-1; possible D gene TRBD1, 6 bases. The CDR3 is made up of 15 amino acids. Germline loops: CDR1 MDHEN, CDR2 SYDVKM. The V end lost 3 bases, the J end lost 3 bases, and 14 bases lay between the germline ends. In nucleotides, the CDR3 is TGTGCCAGCAGTTTGCTCGGGGGCGGGGACACTGAAGCTTTCTTT. Its protein is CASSLLGGGDTEAFF. Looking up the rest from reference TRBV28 and TRBJ1-1 gives the full variable domain: DVKVTQSSRYLVKRTGEKVFLECVQDMDHENMFWYRQDPGLGLRLIYFSYDVKMKEKGDIPEGYSVSREKKERFSLILESASTNQTSMYLCASSLLGGGDTEAFFGQGTRLTVV.

The chain uses TRBV28 and TRBJ1-2; D gene uncertain. This CDR3 has 15 residues. From germline, CDR1 is MDHEN and CDR2 SYDVKM. Trimming left V 6 bases short and J 6 bases short, with 20 bases between. The CDR3 DNA is TGTGCCAGCAGCTGGCCCCTACCAGGTGGTGATGGCTACACCTTC. Its protein product is CASSWPLPGGDGYTF.

The J gene is TRBJ2-1, the V gene TRBV29-1, with 11 bases fitting TRBD1. Germline lookup yields CDR1 SQVTM and CDR2 ANQGSEA. With 1 base clipped from V and 13 bases from J, the junction kept 6 bases outside the gene matches. The CDR3 spans 13 residues. This chain's CDR3 is CSVEVGDRGFQFF. CDR3 DNA sequence: TGCAGCGTTGAAGTGGGGGACAGGGGGTTCCAGTTCTTC.

This clone appeared once. The rearrangement uses TRBV28 and TRBJ1-5, with a possible D match to TRBD1 (5 bases). The CDR3 has 14 residues. V was shortened by 11 bases and J by 4 bases, with 18 bases between the two germline ends. Germline lookup yields CDR1 MDHEN and CDR2 SYDVKM. CDR3 DNA sequence: TGTGCCGTCCATTTATCGGCAGGGAATCAGCCCCAGCATTTT. Its protein is CAVHLSAGNQPQHF.

This clone was detected only once. No DNA is shown, since the ends of the CDR3 on it are uncertain; the CDR3 is the one TCRdb lists. This chain connects TRBV7-2 to TRBJ1-1; TRBD1 is taken as the D call from the table, unchecked against the DNA. Both ends counted, the CDR3 spans 16 residues. Germline V gene data show CDR1 as SGHTA and CDR2 as FQGNSA. The chain's CDR3 is CASSLEQVGQGARPSF.

CDR3 DNA sequence: TGTGCCAGCAGCGGTTCTCTGGCCCACAATGAGCAGTTCTTC. It encodes CASSGSLAHNEQFF. V usage is TRBV9 and J usage is TRBJ2-1; D remains ambiguous. V lost 3 bases and J lost 5, with 12 bases in between. Germline values: CDR1 SGDLS, CDR2 YYNGEE. The CDR3 sequence is 14 residues long.

The rearrangement joins TRBV28 to TRBJ1-5; 9 nucleotides match TRBD1. CDR3 length: 15 residues. Looked up from germline, CDR1 is MDHEN and CDR2 is SYDVKM. With 5 bases clipped from V and 1 base from J, the junction kept 3 bases outside the gene matches. Here the CDR3 DNA reads TGTGCCAGCAGTGGACAGGGGAGAAGCAATCAGCCCCAGCATTTT. Translation: CASSGQGRSNQPQHF.

This clone was counted a single time. The J gene is TRBJ1-1, the V gene TRBV29-1; D is perhaps TRBD1 (6 bases). The germline gives CDR1 SQVTM, CDR2 ANQGSEA. This CDR3 is 12 amino acids long. Trimming left V 2 bases short and J 5 bases short, with 9 bases between. The CDR3 bases are TGCAGCGTTGAAATGGGGGCGACTGAAGCTTTCTTT. Protein sequence: CSVEMGATEAFF.

The rearrangement uses TRBV18 and TRBJ1-1; D gene uncertain. Germline values: CDR1 KGHSH, CDR2 LQKENI. V was shortened by 0 bases and J by 0 bases, with 8 bases between the two germline ends. This CDR3 contains 15 residues. The CDR3 protein is CASSPPAVMNTEAFF. CDR3 in DNA: TGTGCCAGCTCACCACCTGCAGTTATGAACACTGAAGCTTTCTTT.

The V gene is TRBV19, the J gene TRBJ1-1; D might be TRBD1 (6 bases). V was pared by 7 bases and J by 1 base, with 19 bases between. The CDR3 is made up of 16 amino acids. The germline gives CDR1 LNHDA, CDR2 SQIVND (reference sequence). CDR3 sequence reads: CASTDGTLRWNTEAFF. DNA for the CDR3: TGTGCCAGTACCGACGGGACACTTCGCTGGAACACTGAAGCTTTCTTT. The entire variable domain, with the rest obtained from reference TRBV19 and TRBJ1-1, is as follows: DGGITQSPKYLFRKEGQNVTLSCEQNLNHDAMYWYRQDPGQGLRLIYYSQIVNDFQKGDIAEGYSVSREKKESFPLTVTSAQKNPTAFYLCASTDGTLRWNTEAFFGQGTRLTVV.

The chain carries TRBV21-1 and TRBJ1-2; the table assigns TRBD1, which was not confirmed against the DNA. TRBV21-1 is classified as a pseudogene. This CDR3 comprises 20 residues. The CDR3 DNA follows: TGTGCCAGCAGCAAAGTGGCAGACCCGATTGACACCGACACATCCTATGGCTACACCTTC. This codes for CASSKVADPIDTDTSYGYTF.

V is TRBV3-1 (or the pseudogene TRBV3-2) and J is TRBJ2-7; 9 positions match TRBD2. V lost 0 bases, J lost 6 bases, and 9 bases stayed unmatched. The germline gives CDR1 LGHDT, CDR2 YNNKEL (reference sequence). The CDR3 has 16 amino acids. As DNA, the CDR3 is TGTGCCAGCAGCCAAGATCTTCTAGCGGGACGGGGCGAGCAGTACTTC. It encodes CASSQDLLAGRGEQYF.

The chain joins TRBV27 to TRBJ1-6, with TRBD1 as a possible D gene (6 bases). CDR3 length equals 14 residues. Trimming pared 5 bases from V and 7 bases from J, leaving 12 bases between. Germline CDR1 MNHEY, CDR2 SMNVEV (reference sequence). The CDR3 DNA sequence: TGTGCCAGCAGTGGACAGCCCTCGAATTCACCCCTCCACTTT. Translated: CASSGQPSNSPLHF.